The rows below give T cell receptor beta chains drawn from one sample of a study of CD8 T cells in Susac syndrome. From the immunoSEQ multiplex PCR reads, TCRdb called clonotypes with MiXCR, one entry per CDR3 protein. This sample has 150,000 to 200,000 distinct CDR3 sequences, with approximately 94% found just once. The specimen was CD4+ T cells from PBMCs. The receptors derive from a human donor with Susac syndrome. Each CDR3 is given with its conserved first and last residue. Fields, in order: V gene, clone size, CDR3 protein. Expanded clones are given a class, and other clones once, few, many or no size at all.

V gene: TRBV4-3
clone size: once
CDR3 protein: CASSQDRPVSSSYNEQFF

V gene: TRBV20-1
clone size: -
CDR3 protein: CSVQEGNYGYTF

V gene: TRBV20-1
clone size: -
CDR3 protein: CSAPTSGGANEQFF

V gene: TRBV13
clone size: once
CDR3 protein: CASSLGGKGGYTF

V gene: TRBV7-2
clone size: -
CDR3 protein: CASSLGGGGDTQYF

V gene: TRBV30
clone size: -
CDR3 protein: CAWFRGSGAYEQYF

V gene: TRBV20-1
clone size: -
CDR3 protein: CSARDATMRNQPQHF

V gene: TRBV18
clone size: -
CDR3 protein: CASSPPVGSADTQYF

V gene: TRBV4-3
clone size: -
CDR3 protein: CASSRGTGDYGYTF

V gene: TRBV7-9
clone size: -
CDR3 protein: CASSAGVTANEKLFF

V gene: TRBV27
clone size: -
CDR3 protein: CASSFLGANVLTF

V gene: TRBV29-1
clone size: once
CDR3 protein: CSTGRGNEQFF

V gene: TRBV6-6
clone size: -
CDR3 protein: CASSLGRGGAFF

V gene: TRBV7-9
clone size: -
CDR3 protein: CASSLTGAGVYEQYF

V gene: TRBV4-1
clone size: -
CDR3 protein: CASSQEYRRIGWVSYNEQFF

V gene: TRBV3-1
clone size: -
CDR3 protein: CASSQIWGTEERTQYF

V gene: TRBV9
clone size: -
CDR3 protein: CASSVVLMNTEAFF

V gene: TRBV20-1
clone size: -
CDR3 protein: CSARTSGGSGGELFF

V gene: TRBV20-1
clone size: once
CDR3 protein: CSADPAGKKETQYF

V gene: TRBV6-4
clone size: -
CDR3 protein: CASISDGDEAFF

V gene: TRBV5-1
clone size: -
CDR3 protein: CASSLMSLETQYF

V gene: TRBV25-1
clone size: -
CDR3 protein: CASSESGRPQETQYF

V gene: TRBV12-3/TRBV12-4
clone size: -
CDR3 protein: CASSPRQKETQYF

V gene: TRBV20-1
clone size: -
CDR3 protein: CSASVGGETQYF

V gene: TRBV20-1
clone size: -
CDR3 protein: CSASPGRGNEQYF

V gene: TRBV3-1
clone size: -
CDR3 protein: CASSQEGIKVLYQETQYF

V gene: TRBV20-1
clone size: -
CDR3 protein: CSARDLRVGETQYF

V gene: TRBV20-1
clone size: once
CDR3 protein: CSTRGPDVLEAFF

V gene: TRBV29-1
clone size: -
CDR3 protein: CSATGGPEAFF

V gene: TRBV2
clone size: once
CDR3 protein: CASSHTGTEYYGYTF

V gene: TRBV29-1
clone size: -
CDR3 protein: CSVEVRLGRNTEAFF

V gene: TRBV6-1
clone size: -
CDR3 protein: CASRQFMGNIQYF

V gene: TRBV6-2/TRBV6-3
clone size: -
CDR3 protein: CASSYSFDSYGYTF

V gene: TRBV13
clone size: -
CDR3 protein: CASSPRTANTEAFF

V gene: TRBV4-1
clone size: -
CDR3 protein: CASSQRAGGGGYTF

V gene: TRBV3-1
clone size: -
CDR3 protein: CASNWPGQGYNEQFF

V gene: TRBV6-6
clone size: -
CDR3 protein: CASSYRGQGDGYTF

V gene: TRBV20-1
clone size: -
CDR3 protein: CSAPFGYTF